This TCR beta chain derives from a study of blood T cell repertoires in COVID-19. The Seattle patients joined while their infection was active and were tracked longitudinally afterward. As processed by the authors: Researchers report that nucleated cell counts were estimated from reference gene primer amplification. The data were produced by immunoSEQ multiplex PCR, yet TCRdb's version contains in-frame clones alone and is incomplete. That table gives V, J and clone size, and the DNA gave D and trimming. The repertoire holds some 310,000 clones, roughly 89% seen once, with under 1.1% in the top ten. The CDR3 contains 15 residues. V shed 2 bases and J 7 bases; nucleotides not matched to a gene: 7. The germline gives CDR1 MNHEY, CDR2 SVGEGT.

V is TRBV6-2 or TRBV6-3 and J is TRBJ2-1, with 8 bases fitting TRBD2. The sample was peripheral blood. The clonotype comes from a middle-aged woman with COVID-19, enrolled during active disease. The CDR3 protein is CASSYGIAGKNEQFF. CDR3 DNA: TGTGCCAGCAGTTACGGGATAGCGGGGAAGAATGAGCAGTTCTTC.